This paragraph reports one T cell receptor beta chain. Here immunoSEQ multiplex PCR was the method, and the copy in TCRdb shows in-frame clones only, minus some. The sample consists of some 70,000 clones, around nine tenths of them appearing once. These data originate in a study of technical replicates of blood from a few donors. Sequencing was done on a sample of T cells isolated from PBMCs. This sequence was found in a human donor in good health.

Here the CDR3 reads CASSLPGLEDTQYF. CDR3 DNA sequence: TGTGCCAGCAGCCTTCCGGGACTAGAGGATACGCAGTATTTT. The chain employs TRBV7-6 and TRBJ2-3; 8 nucleotides agree with TRBD2. This CDR3 comprises 14 residues. CDR1 SGHVS and CDR2 FNYEAQ come from the germline V gene. After removal of 5 bases from V and 6 bases from J, the junction contained 7 bases not matched to a gene.